The 19 T cell receptor beta chains below all came from one sample that was sequenced in a study of cytomegalovirus exposure and HLA in healthy donors. Amplification used 60 Vbeta primers and 13 Jbeta primers. Profiling relied on immunoSEQ multiplex PCR, and the TCRdb table lists in-frame clones only, not all of them. In the table there are roughly 200,000 clones, 79% of which are singletons. Material for sequencing was PBMCs. The receptor set was obtained from a woman aged 30 to 39 in good health and CMV-seropositive.

The chain employs TRBV7-9 and TRBJ2-7, with 10 bases identical to TRBD2. The trim removed 3 bases at V and 2 bases at J, leaving 1 base unmatched. The germline V gene encodes CDR1 SEHNR and CDR2 FQNEAQ (reference sequence). The CDR3 runs 14 residues. The CDR3 DNA is TGTGCCAGCAGCTTCCTAGCGGGGGCCTACGAGCAGTACTTC. This encodes CASSFLAGAYEQYF.

The gene calls are TRBV5-1 and TRBJ2-7; 7 bases are shared with TRBD1. CDR3 length: 15 residues. J lost 6 bases, V lost 5 bases, and 14 bases had no gene match. In germline, CDR1 is SGHRS, CDR2 YFSETQ. The CDR3, as DNA: TGCGCCAGCAGACGGACGGGGACAGAAGGTTCCGAGCAGTACTTC. Residues: CASRRTGTEGSEQYF.

The chain uses TRBV6-5 and TRBJ1-1; no clear D. V was shortened by 2 bases and J by 1 base, with 8 bases between the two germline ends. This CDR3 is built from 14 residues. Germline CDR1 is MNHEY and CDR2 is SVGAGI. The CDR3 bases are TGTGCCAGCAGTTACGAGGGCAAGAACACTGAAGCTTTCTTT. It translates to CASSYEGKNTEAFF.

This clone appeared a few times. The chain has TRBV7-2 and TRBJ1-5, with 10 nucleotides matching TRBD1. Germline V gene lookup returns CDR1 SGHTA and CDR2 FQGNSA. The CDR3 length is 15 residues. Trimming removed 4 bases from V and 6 bases from J; junction bases left unmatched: 6. CDR3 region: CASSYRQGAIQPQHF. The CDR3 region has the DNA TGTGCCAGCAGCTACCGACAGGGGGCTATTCAGCCCCAGCATTTT.

The rearrangement uses TRBV6-5 and TRBJ2-7; TRBD2 matches 8 bases. CDR1 is MNHEY, CDR2 SVGAGI, per germline. This CDR3 has 15 amino acids. The V segment lost 6 bases and the J segment 0 bases; nucleotides outside the gene matches: 7. The CDR3 here is CASRPIAGSSYEQYF. The DNA for the CDR3 is TGTGCCAGCAGACCAATAGCGGGGAGCTCCTACGAGCAGTACTTC.

The V and J genes are TRBV4-1 and TRBJ1-5; 8 bases are shared with TRBD1. Trimming took 1 base from V and 1 from J; bases not matched to a gene: 9. The CDR3 has 18 amino acids. Germline V gives CDR1 MGHRA, CDR2 YSYEKL. As DNA, the CDR3 is TGCGCCAGCAGCCAAGGGACAGGGATGCCTATGAGCAATCAGCCCCAGCATTTT. Translated: CASSQGTGMPMSNQPQHF.

In regard to this clone: The sample holds other DNA sequences that translate to the same CDR3. The V call is TRBV5-1, the J call TRBJ2-7; D unresolved. Per the germline V gene, CDR1 is SGHRS and CDR2 is YFSETQ. The CDR3 length is 13 residues. The germline V and J ends were trimmed by 1 base and 2 bases, with 7 bases remaining between them. The CDR3 loop reads CASSLYNAYEQYF. The DNA for the CDR3 is TGCGCCAGCAGCTTGTACAATGCCTACGAGCAGTACTTC.

The rearrangement joins TRBV10-1 to TRBJ2-1; TRBD2 agrees at 7 bases. This CDR3 is 14 amino acids long. Germline V CDR1 and CDR2: WNHNN, SYGVQD (reference sequence). The J segment lost 4 bases and the V segment lost 4 bases, leaving 4 bases of the junction unmatched. The CDR3 DNA reads as TGCGCCAGCAGTGGGTCGGGAGGATACAATGAGCAGTTCTTC. Amino acids: CASSGSGGYNEQFF.

V and J are TRBV7-6 and TRBJ2-7; 9 bases are a match to TRBD1. After removal of 0 bases from V and 2 bases from J, the junction contained 5 bases not matched to a gene. This CDR3 is built from 16 residues. In germline, CDR1 is SGHVS, CDR2 FNYEAQ. The CDR3 is CASSLAVGTGTYEQYF. As DNA, the CDR3 is TGTGCCAGCAGCTTAGCGGTAGGGACAGGGACCTACGAGCAGTACTTC.

V and J are TRBV18 and TRBJ2-2, with TRBD2 identical over 7 bases. The CDR3 is 17 residues long. Trimming removed 0 bases from V and 1 base from J; junction bases left unmatched: 5. Germline lookup yields CDR1 KGHSH and CDR2 LQKENI. The CDR3 here is CASSPPWASGNTGELFF. The DNA for the CDR3 is TGTGCCAGCTCACCACCATGGGCTAGCGGGAACACCGGGGAGCTGTTTTTT.

The chain carries TRBV11-3 and TRBJ2-5; 14 bases fit TRBD2. The CDR3 runs 17 residues. Germline loops: CDR1 SGHNT, CDR2 YENEEA. The J segment lost 5 bases and the V segment lost 0 bases, leaving 5 bases of the junction unmatched. CDR3 coding DNA: TGTGCCAGCAGCTTAGAGGCCCGACTAGCGGGAGGGGAGACCCAGTACTTC. Translation: CASSLEARLAGGETQYF. Full variable domain (missing parts from reference TRBV11-3 and TRBJ2-5): EAGVVQSPRYKIIEKKQPVAFWCNPISGHNTLYWYLQNLGQGPELLIRYENEEAVDDSQLPKDRFSAERLKGVDSTLKIQPAELGDSAVYLCASSLEARLAGGETQYFGPGTRLLVL.

Worth noting for this clone: Other DNA sequences in the sample encode the same CDR3. The chain is built from TRBV4-3 and TRBJ2-7; TRBD2 matches 7 bases. Trimming removed 0 bases from V and 2 bases from J; junction bases left unmatched: 1. Germline V gene lookup returns CDR1 LGHNA and CDR2 YSLEER. The length of the CDR3 is 14 residues. DNA for the CDR3: TGCGCCAGCAGCCAAGATCGGGGGGCCTACGAGCAGTACTTC. This codes for CASSQDRGAYEQYF.

This clone was seen only a few times. This chain joins TRBV6-5 and TRBJ2-5; D perhaps matches TRBD2 (5 bases). The V end lost 0 bases, the J end lost 7 bases, and 9 bases lay between the germline ends. The CDR3 totals 13 residues. Germline CDR1 and CDR2: MNHEY and SVGAGI. CDR3 region: CASSYSAAGTQYF. In DNA form, the CDR3 reads TGTGCCAGCAGTTACTCGGCCGCGGGGACCCAGTACTTC.

The chain links TRBV11-2 to TRBJ2-2, with D perhaps matching TRBD2 (6 bases). The CDR3 consists of 19 residues. Germline V gene lookup returns CDR1 SGHAT and CDR2 FQNNGV. V was cut by 3 bases and J by 8 bases, with 28 bases left in between. CDR3 in amino acids: CASSFPLDGGPRRVGELFF. DNA of the CDR3: TGTGCCAGCAGCTTTCCTTTGGACGGGGGACCCCGACGGGTGGGGGAGCTGTTTTTT.

This sequence joins TRBV11-2 and TRBJ1-1, with D perhaps matching TRBD1 (6 bases). Germline CDR1 and CDR2: SGHAT and FQNNGV. V lost 1 base to trimming and J lost 11 bases, with 14 bases between them. This CDR3 region has 13 residues. The chain's CDR3 is CASSLVGAGRAFF. CDR3 DNA: TGTGCCAGCAGCTTAGTGGGGGCAGGGCGGGCTTTCTTT. Variable domain in full (rest from reference TRBV11-2 and TRBJ1-1): EAGVAQSPRYKIIEKRQSVAFWCNPISGHATLYWYQQILGQGPKLLIQFQNNGVVDDSQLPKDRFSAERLKGVDSTLKIQPAKLEDSAVYLCASSLVGAGRAFFGQGTRLTVV.

This clone was picked up a small number of times. CDR3 coding DNA: TGTGCCAGCAGCCGAAGGATGTCACAGGGTTTAGACACTGAAGCTTTCTTT. This encodes CASSRRMSQGLDTEAFF. The V gene is TRBV7-8, the J gene TRBJ1-1, with D possibly being TRBD1 (6 bases). This CDR3 region has 17 residues. The ends were cut back, 5 bases at V and 3 bases at J, with 22 bases in the middle. Germline V gives CDR1 SGHVS, CDR2 FQNEAQ.

V usage is TRBV7-8 and J usage is TRBJ2-3; the match to TRBD1 covers 7 bases. V lost 1 base, J lost 1 base, and 5 bases stayed unmatched. CDR1 is SGHVS, CDR2 FQNEAQ, per germline. This CDR3 is 16 amino acids long. CDR3 amino acids: CASSLDPGGGTDTQYF. The CDR3 DNA reads TGTGCCAGCAGCTTAGATCCAGGGGGAGGCACAGATACGCAGTATTTT. The full variable domain, with the rest looked up from reference TRBV7-8 and TRBJ2-3, is GAGVSQSPRYKVAKRGQDVALRCDPISGHVSLFWYQQALGQGPEFLTYFQNEAQLDKSGLPSDRFFAERPEGSVSTLKIQRTQQEDSAVYLCASSLDPGGGTDTQYFGPGTRLTVL.

J is TRBJ2-1 and V is TRBV9, with a weak D call TRBD1 (5 bases). V dropped 2 bases and J dropped 8 bases, with 5 bases sitting between them. The CDR3 covers 11 residues. The germline V gene encodes CDR1 SGDLS and CDR2 YYNGEE. The CDR3: CASSVRDEQFF. CDR3 in DNA: TGTGCCAGCAGCGTCAGGGATGAGCAGTTCTTC.

This clone was seen only a few times. The V gene is TRBV6-1, the J gene TRBJ2-5, with D possibly being TRBD1 (5 bases). V was trimmed by 7 bases and J by 0 bases, leaving 6 bases between them. The CDR3 contains 12 residues. The germline CDR1 and CDR2 sequences are MNHNS and SASEGT. The CDR3 DNA is TGTGCCAGCACCAGGGACCAAGAGACCCAGTACTTC. Encoded protein: CASTRDQETQYF.